These 8 T cell receptor beta chains came from one sample sequenced in a study of blood T cells in healthy people across ages. The use of a sample-barcoded 5' primer and a J-beta primer mix characterized a second PCR of about 6 to 11 cycles. One entry per CDR3 protein, called by TCRdb with MiXCR from the 5' RACE reads. The data contain 750,000 to 850,000 distinct CDR3 sequences, approximately 25% of them singletons. The same data also contributed to another study, on T cells of mothers and their children.

Sequenced input: blood. These TCRs come from a boy under 18 in good health.

This clonotype was seen a few times. The V gene is TRBV12-3 or TRBV12-4, the J gene TRBJ2-1; D is perhaps TRBD1 or TRBD2 (6 bases each). The J call may be mistaken, given a closer DNA end match to TRBJ2-7. The CDR3 runs 18 residues. CDR3 DNA sequence: TGTGCCAGCAGTTTCCGACAGCACGGAGGGGGTTTCGTCCACGAGCAGTACTTC. Translating it yields CASSFRQHGGGFVHEQYF.

The rearrangement links TRBV5-1 to TRBJ2-5; TRBD1 is a possible D gene (6 bases). Per germline, CDR1 SGHRS and CDR2 YFSETQ. V was cut by 3 bases and J by 3 bases, with 12 bases left in between. This CDR3 has 14 residues. CDR3 residues: CASSSIQGEETQYF. CDR3 DNA sequence: TGCGCCAGCAGCTCAATACAGGGTGAAGAGACCCAGTACTTC.

On this clonotype itself: One end of the junction does not line up with germline, which may come from a read error. The V and J genes are TRBV10-3 and TRBJ2-5, with D unresolved. The CDR3 runs 14 residues. Per the germline V gene, CDR1 is ENHRY and CDR2 is SYGVKD. The CDR3, as DNA: TGTGCCACCAGTGAGTCGGATAGCCCAGAGACCCAGTACTTC. As protein: CATSESDSPETQYF.

V and J are TRBV12-3 or TRBV12-4 and TRBJ1-5; TRBD1 aligns across 11 bases. V lost 5 bases and J lost 1; bases outside the gene matches: 7. The CDR3 totals 17 residues. CDR3 sequence (DNA): TGTGCCAGCAGTCTCGGGACAGGGGGTGGCAGCAATCAGCCCCAGCATTTT. Translating it yields CASSLGTGGGSNQPQHF.

In its sample, this clonotype was seen a few times. This chain connects TRBV29-1 to TRBJ2-2, with 8 bases aligning to TRBD2. Losses at the gene ends were 6 bases for V and 5 bases for J; bases not matched to a gene: 5. CDR1 is SQVTM, CDR2 ANQGSEA, per germline. The CDR3 length is 13 residues. CDR3 nucleotides: TGCAGCGTCCGGGGGGGCGCAACCGGGGAGCTGTTTTTT. Translated, it gives CSVRGGATGELFF.

A few counts support this clonotype. The chain employs TRBV10-3 and TRBJ2-5; tentative D call: TRBD2 (6 bases). The J call is uncertain, as TRBJ2-1 better fits the DNA end. Germline V gives CDR1 ENHRY, CDR2 SYGVKD. There are 12 residues in the CDR3. CDR3 amino acids: CAISELGGEQFF. The CDR3 DNA sequence: TGTGCCATCAGTGAGTTGGGGGGTGAGCAGTTCTTC.

This clonotype appeared a few times. The chain employs TRBV7-3 and TRBJ2-5; D is uncertain. Germline values: CDR1 SGHTA, CDR2 FQGTGA. The CDR3 totals 13 residues. Trimming left V 5 bases short and J 5 bases short, with 12 bases between. CDR3 coding DNA: TGTGCCAGCAGCGAAAGAGGTTTGGAGACCCAGTACTTC. Amino acids: CASSERGLETQYF.

A remark on this clonotype: Germline is not matched at one junction end, which may reflect a read error. The J gene is TRBJ2-1, the V gene TRBV3-1, with 10 bases lining up with TRBD1. The V gene's germline CDR1 is LGHDT and CDR2 YNNKEL (reference sequence). The CDR3 extends over 16 amino acids. CDR3 nucleotides: TGTGTCAGCAGCCCCACCGGGACAGGGGCTTACAATGAGCAGTTCTTC. Translation: CVSSPTGTGAYNEQFF.